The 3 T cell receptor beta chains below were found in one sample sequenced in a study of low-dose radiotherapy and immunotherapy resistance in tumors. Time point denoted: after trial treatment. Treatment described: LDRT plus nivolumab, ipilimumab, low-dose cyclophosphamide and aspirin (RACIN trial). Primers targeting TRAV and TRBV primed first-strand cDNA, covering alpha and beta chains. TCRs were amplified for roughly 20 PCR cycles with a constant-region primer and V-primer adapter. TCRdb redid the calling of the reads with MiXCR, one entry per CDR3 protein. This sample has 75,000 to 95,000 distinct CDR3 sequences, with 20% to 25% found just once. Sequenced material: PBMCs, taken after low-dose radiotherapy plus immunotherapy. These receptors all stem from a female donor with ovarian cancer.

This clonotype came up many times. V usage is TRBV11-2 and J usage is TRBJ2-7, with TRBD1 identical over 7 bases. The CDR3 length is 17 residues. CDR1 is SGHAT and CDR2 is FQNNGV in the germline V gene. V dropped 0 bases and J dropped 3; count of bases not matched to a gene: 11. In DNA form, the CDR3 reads TGTGCCAGCAGCTTAGATCGACAGGGACCAGCCTACTACGAGCAGTACTTC. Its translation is CASSLDRQGPAYYEQYF. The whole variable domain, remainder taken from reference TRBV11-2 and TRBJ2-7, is EAGVAQSPRYKIIEKRQSVAFWCNPISGHATLYWYQQILGQGPKLLIQFQNNGVVDDSQLPKDRFSAERLKGVDSTLKIQPAKLEDSAVYLCASSLDRQGPAYYEQYFGPGTRLTVT.

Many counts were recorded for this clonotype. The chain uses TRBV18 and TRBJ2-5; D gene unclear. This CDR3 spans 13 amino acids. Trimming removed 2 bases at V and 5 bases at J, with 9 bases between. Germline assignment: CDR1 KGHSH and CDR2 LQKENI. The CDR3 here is CASSPLGSETQYF. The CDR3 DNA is TGTGCCAGCTCACCATTGGGAAGTGAGACCCAGTACTTC.

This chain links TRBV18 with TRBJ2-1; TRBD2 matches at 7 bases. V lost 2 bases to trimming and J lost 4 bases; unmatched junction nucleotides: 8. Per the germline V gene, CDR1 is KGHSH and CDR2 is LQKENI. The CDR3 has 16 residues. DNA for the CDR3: TGTGCCAGCTCACCAACGACCGGGGGGATGTACAATGAGCAGTTCTTC. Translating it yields CASSPTTGGMYNEQFF.